Below, 18 T cell receptor beta chains from the same sample are listed, as sequenced in a study of low-dose radiotherapy and immunotherapy resistance in tumors. Described time point: before trial treatment. TRAV- and TRBV-specific primers primed first-strand cDNA, covering alpha and beta chains. A roughly 22-cycle PCR with a constant-region primer and V-primer adapter amplified TCRs. TCRdb reanalysed the reads using MiXCR and keeps one entry per CDR3 protein. The table shows about 71,000 distinct CDR3 sequences, with roughly 30% occurring only once. This specimen consisted of PBMCs, obtained before treatment. These receptors came from a female donor with ovarian cancer.

Regarding this clonotype: This is likely an artifact of a read error, given a far larger clone one base away. The chain uses TRBV7-2 and TRBJ2-7, with D uncertain. Trimming stripped 6 bases from V and 2 bases from J, with 11 bases between. The CDR3 loop spans 13 amino acids. CDR1 and CDR2 (germline): SGHTA, FQGNSA. In DNA form, the CDR3 reads TGTGCCAGCAGGTCCGACGGTACCTACGAGCAGTACTTC. It specifies CASRSDGTYEQYF. Full variable domain (remainder filled in from reference TRBV7-2 and TRBJ2-7): GAGVSQSPSNKVTEKGKDVELRCDPISGHTALYWYRQSLGQGLEFLIYFQGNSAPDKSGLPSDRFSAERTGGSVSTLTIQRTQQEDSAVYLCASRSDGTYEQYFGPGTRLTVT.

The sample holds many counts of this clonotype. The rearrangement joins TRBV28 to TRBJ1-1, with 9 bases fitting TRBD1. This CDR3 spans 15 amino acids. Germline V CDR1 and CDR2: MDHEN, SYDVKM. Trimming cost V 6 bases and J 4 bases; bases outside gene matches: 9. The CDR3 loop reads CASRGTGRSFTEAFF. In DNA form, the CDR3 reads TGTGCCAGCAGGGGGACAGGGCGCTCGTTCACTGAAGCTTTCTTT.

V gene TRBV29-1 combines with J gene TRBJ1-5; 8 bases match TRBD1. This CDR3 comprises 13 residues. Trimming removed 7 bases from V and 2 bases from J; junction bases left unmatched: 4. Germline values: CDR1 SQVTM, CDR2 ANQGSEA. In DNA form, the CDR3 reads TGCAGCGGTGGACAGGGAGGCAATCAGCCCCAGCATTTT. Its translation is CSGGQGGNQPQHF.

Ten or more counts support this clonotype. The chain couples TRBV19 to TRBJ2-1; D gene ambiguous. The CDR3 spans 11 residues. Germline CDR1 is LNHDA and CDR2 is SQIVND (reference sequence). V gave up 7 bases and J gave up 13 bases, with 14 bases separating them. The CDR3 is CASTTGRSQFF. The CDR3 nucleotides are TGTGCCAGTACGACCGGTCGCTCCCAGTTCTTC.

This clonotype has just one count. The gene calls are TRBV6-2 or TRBV6-3 and TRBJ2-1, with TRBD1 as a possible D gene (5 bases). Germline assignment: CDR1 MNHEY and CDR2 SVGEGT. Between the trimmed V and J ends, which lost 5 bases and 9 bases, there was a span of 11 bases. CDR3 size: 12 residues. CDR3 protein: CASSPQGTEQFF. The DNA for the CDR3 is TGTGCCAGCAGTCCCCAGGGTACTGAGCAGTTCTTC.

This clonotype has only one observation. The DNA for the CDR3 is TGTGCCAGCAGCAGTCCTAGCTCGCCCCTGGAGACCCAGTACTTC. Translated, it gives CASSSPSSPLETQYF. This chain uses TRBV5-8 with TRBJ2-5; the D gene is possibly TRBD2 (5 bases). The CDR3 has 15 amino acids. From germline, CDR1 is SGHTS and CDR2 YDEGEE. V gave up 4 bases and J gave up 5 bases, with 18 bases separating them.

The chain has TRBV6-2 or TRBV6-3 and TRBJ2-1; 8 nucleotides agree with TRBD1. Germline loops: CDR1 MNHEY, CDR2 SVGEGT. The CDR3 is 14 residues long. V lost 9 bases, J lost 5 bases, and 9 bases stayed unmatched. As DNA, the CDR3 is TGTGCCAGTACTAAGGGACAGGTGGACAATGAGCAGTTCTTC. Its translation: CASTKGQVDNEQFF.

The V call is TRBV4-3, the J call TRBJ1-2; D is unresolved. The V gene lost 0 bases and the J gene lost 2 bases, with 13 bases spanning the gap. CDR1 LGHNA and CDR2 YSLEER come from the germline V gene. CDR3 length: 16 residues. CDR3 region: CASSQEPYSGNYGYTF. The CDR3, as DNA: TGCGCCAGCAGCCAAGAACCCTACAGCGGAAACTATGGCTACACCTTC.

The J gene is TRBJ2-1, the V gene TRBV7-3; TRBD1 aligns across 7 bases. Per the germline V gene, CDR1 is SGHTA and CDR2 is FQGTGA. The CDR3 runs to 13 residues. J gave up 7 bases and V 4 bases, and 4 bases lay outside the gene matches. CDR3 coding DNA: TGTGCCAGCAGCTCTACAGGGGCAAATGAGCAGTTCTTC. Its protein is CASSSTGANEQFF. Combining the CDR3 with reference TRBV7-3 and TRBJ2-1 gives the whole variable domain GAGVSQTPSNKVTEKGKYVELRCDPISGHTALYWYRQSLGQGPEFLIYFQGTGAADDSGLPNDRFFAVRPEGSVSTLKIQRTERGDSAVYLCASSSTGANEQFFGPGTRLTVL.

This clonotype has ten or more counts. The chain joins TRBV14 to TRBJ2-2, with D possibly TRBD2 on 7 matching bases. Deletions cut 1 base from V and 4 bases from J, with 13 bases between. Looked up from germline, CDR1 is SGHDN and CDR2 is FVKESK. The CDR3 sequence is 16 residues long. The CDR3 DNA sequence: TGTGCCAGCAGCCAAGCCGGGGGGCTCGGCACCGGGGAGCTGTTTTTT. It encodes CASSQAGGLGTGELFF.

This clonotype showed up many times. The CDR3 DNA sequence: TGTGCCAGCAGACTGGGGACCCCACCCCTCCACTTT. Its protein is CASRLGTPPLHF. The chain recombines TRBV28 with TRBJ1-6; weak D call: TRBD1 (5 bases). This CDR3 has 12 residues. In germline, CDR1 is MDHEN, CDR2 SYDVKM. With 6 bases removed from V and 11 bases from J, the gap between germline ends came to 11 bases.

This clonotype was recorded many times. Here the CDR3 DNA reads TGTGCCAGTAGTAGAGACGGAGACAATGAGCAGTTCTTC. Residues: CASSRDGDNEQFF. This chain joins TRBV19 and TRBJ2-1; D is unclear. V lost 4 bases, J lost 5 bases, and 9 bases lay in between. Germline CDR1 LNHDA, CDR2 SQIVND (reference sequence). The CDR3 is made up of 13 amino acids.

This clonotype was seen many times. V usage is TRBV20-1 and J usage is TRBJ2-1, with D perhaps TRBD1 or TRBD2 (7 bases each). Looked up from germline, CDR1 is DFQATT and CDR2 is SNEGSKA (reference sequence). The CDR3 sequence is 12 residues long. V was cut by 8 bases and J by 13 bases, with 21 bases left in between. CDR3 in DNA: TGCAGTATAGGGGGCGGGAGTCCCGTTCAGTTCTTC. This translates into CSIGGGSPVQFF.

In its sample, this clonotype was seen many times. This chain links TRBV20-1 with TRBJ2-3; TRBD2 agrees at 9 bases. Trimming cost V 5 bases and J 5 bases; bases outside gene matches: 11. CDR1 DFQATT and CDR2 SNEGSKA come from the germline V gene (reference sequence). CDR3 length: 15 amino acids. The DNA for the CDR3 is TGCAGTGCTCCGGGACTAGCAGACGTCCGAGATACGCAGTATTTT. Translation: CSAPGLADVRDTQYF.

As regards this clonotype: A far larger clone is just one base off, so this is likely a read error. The chain has TRBV2 and TRBJ2-1; D gene uncertain. The CDR3 spans 15 residues. The V and J ends lost 6 bases and 10 bases respectively, with 22 bases between them. The germline V gene encodes CDR1 SNHLY and CDR2 FYNNEI. DNA for the CDR3: TGTGCCAGCAGGAGACGACTGGTGAGCTCCTACGAGCAGTTCTTC. It is translated as CASRRRLVSSYEQFF.

On this clonotype: With only one base between it and a far larger clone, this is likely a read error. V gene TRBV23-1 combines with J gene TRBJ2-1; 10 positions agree with TRBD2. TRBV23-1 has ORF status, its function being uncertain. The ends lost 4 bases at V and 10 bases at J; junction bases unmatched: 16. CDR3 length equals 17 residues. The CDR3, as DNA: TGCGCCAGCAGTCCTTCACCGGGACTAGCGTTCGCCTACGAGCAGTTCTTC. Amino acids: CASSPSPGLAFAYEQFF.

This clonotype was picked up many times. The CDR3 reads CASSADSSYNEQFF. In nucleotides, the CDR3 is TGTGCCAGTAGTGCGGACAGCTCCTACAATGAGCAGTTCTTC. V gene TRBV19 combines with J gene TRBJ2-1, with a weak D call TRBD1 (6 bases). CDR1 and CDR2 from the germline V gene are LNHDA and SQIVND (reference sequence). The CDR3 covers 14 residues. Trimming cost V 5 bases and J 0 bases, with 8 bases left between them. Together with reference TRBV19 and TRBJ2-1, the CDR3 gives the full variable domain: DGGITQSPKYLFRKEGQNVTLSCEQNLNHDAMYWYRQDPGQGLRLIYYSQIVNDFQKGDIAEGYSVSREKKESFPLTVTSAQKNPTAFYLCASSADSSYNEQFFGPGTRLTVL.

Comments on this clonotype: This likely traces to a read error, being one base from a far larger clone. The rearrangement links TRBV5-4 to TRBJ2-1, with TRBD2 as a possible D gene (5 bases). Germline V gene sequence: CDR1 SGHNT, CDR2 YYREEE (reference sequence). This CDR3 spans 12 amino acids. V lost 1 base and J 10 bases, leaving 9 bases between the germline ends. The CDR3 bases are TGTGCCAGCAGCTTGACTAGTAGCGAGCAGTTCTTC. Its protein is CASSLTSSEQFF.